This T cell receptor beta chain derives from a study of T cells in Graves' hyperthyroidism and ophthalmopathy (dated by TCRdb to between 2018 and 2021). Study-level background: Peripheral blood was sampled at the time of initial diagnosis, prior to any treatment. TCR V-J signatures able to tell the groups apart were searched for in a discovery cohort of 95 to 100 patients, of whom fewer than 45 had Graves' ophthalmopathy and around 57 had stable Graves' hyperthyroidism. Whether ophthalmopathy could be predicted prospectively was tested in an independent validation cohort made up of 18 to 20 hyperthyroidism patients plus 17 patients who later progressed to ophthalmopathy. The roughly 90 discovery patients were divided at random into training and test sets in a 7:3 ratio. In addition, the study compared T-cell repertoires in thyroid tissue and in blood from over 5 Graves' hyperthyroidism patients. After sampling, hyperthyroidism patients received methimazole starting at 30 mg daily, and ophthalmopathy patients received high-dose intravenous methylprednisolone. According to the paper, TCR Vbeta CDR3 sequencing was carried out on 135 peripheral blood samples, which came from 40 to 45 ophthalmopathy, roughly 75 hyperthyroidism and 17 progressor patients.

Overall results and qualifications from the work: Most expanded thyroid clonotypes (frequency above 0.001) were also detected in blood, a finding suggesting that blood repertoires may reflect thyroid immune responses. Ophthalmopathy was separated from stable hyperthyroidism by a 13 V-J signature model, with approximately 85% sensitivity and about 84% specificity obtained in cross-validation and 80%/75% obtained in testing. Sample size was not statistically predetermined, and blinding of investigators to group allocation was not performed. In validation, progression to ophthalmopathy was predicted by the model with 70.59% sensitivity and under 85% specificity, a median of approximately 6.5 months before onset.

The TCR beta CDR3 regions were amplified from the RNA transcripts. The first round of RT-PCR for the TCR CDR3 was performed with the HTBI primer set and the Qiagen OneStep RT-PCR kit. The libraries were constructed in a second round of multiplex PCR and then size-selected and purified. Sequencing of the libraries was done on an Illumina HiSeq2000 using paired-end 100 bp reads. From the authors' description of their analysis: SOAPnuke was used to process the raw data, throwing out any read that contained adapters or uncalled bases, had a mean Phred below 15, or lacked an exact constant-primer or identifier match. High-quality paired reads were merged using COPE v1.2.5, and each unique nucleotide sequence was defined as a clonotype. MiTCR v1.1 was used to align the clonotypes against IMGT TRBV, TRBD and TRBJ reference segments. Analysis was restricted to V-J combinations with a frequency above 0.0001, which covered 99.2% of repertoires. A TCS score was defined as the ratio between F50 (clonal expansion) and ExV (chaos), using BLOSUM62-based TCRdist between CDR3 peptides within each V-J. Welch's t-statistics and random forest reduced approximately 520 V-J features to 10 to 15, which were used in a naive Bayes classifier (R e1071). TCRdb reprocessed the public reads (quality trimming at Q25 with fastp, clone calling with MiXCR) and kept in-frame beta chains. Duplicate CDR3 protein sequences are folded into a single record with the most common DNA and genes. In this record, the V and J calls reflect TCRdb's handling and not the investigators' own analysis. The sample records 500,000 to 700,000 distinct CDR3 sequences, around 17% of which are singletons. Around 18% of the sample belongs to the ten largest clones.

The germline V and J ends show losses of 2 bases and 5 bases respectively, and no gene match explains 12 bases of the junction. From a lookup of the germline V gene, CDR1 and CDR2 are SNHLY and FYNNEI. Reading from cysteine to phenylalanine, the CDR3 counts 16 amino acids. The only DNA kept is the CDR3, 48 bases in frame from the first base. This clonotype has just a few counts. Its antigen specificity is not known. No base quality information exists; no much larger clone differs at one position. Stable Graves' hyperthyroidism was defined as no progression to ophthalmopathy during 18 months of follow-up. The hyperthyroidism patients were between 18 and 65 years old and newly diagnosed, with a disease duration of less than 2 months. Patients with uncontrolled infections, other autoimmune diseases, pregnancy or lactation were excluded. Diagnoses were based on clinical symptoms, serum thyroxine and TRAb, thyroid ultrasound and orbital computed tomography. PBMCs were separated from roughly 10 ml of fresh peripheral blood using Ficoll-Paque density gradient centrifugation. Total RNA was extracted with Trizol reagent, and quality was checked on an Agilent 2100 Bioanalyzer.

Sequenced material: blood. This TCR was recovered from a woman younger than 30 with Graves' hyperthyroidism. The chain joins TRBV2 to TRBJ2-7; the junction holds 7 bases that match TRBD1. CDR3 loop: CASSEWSGPTGDEQYF. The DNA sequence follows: TGTGCCAGCAGTGAATGGTCGGGCCCTACAGGGGACGAGCAGTACTTC.